Sequencing of this TCR beta chain was carried out in a study of T cell responses to AZD1222 COVID-19 vaccine. Study-level results: No day 14 peak samples; only post-peak repertoires were characterized. Baseline seropositives among AZD1222 recipients totaled only five to seven. Donor demographics were predominantly white British with a female majority; clonal diversity may be underestimated.

Using immunoSEQ multiplex PCR, the repertoire was profiled, and TCRdb retains in-frame clones only, with some absent. Of 150,000 to 200,000 clones listed, under 95% are singletons. In regard to this clone: Its target is not known.

CDR3 length equals 15 residues. V lost 3 bases and J lost 5; bases outside the gene matches: 3. Germline V gene sequence: CDR1 LNHDA, CDR2 SQIVND (reference sequence). This sample comprised peripheral blood, obtained on day 0 of AZD1222 vaccination. The receptor was isolated from an adult in good health. The J gene is TRBJ2-1, the V gene TRBV19; 11 bases are shared with TRBD2. The CDR3 protein is CASSILAGGHNEQFF. Written as DNA, the CDR3 is TGTGCCAGTAGTATTTTAGCGGGAGGGCACAATGAGCAGTTCTTC.